The 15 T cell receptor beta chains reported below all come from one sample, sequenced in a study of OX40 agonist ivuxolimab in advanced cancers. Clones were sequenced by immunoSEQ multiplex PCR, and TCRdb holds only the in-frame ones, with some missing. The sample gives about 81,000 clones, approximately 90% of which show up once; approximately 0.47% is in the top ten. The material was CD4+ or CD8+ T cells sorted from blood, obtained in a trial of the OX40 agonist ivuxolimab. Receptors originate from an adult with an advanced solid tumor such as melanoma, head and neck, liver or kidney cancer.

The chain uses TRBV4-3 and TRBJ2-1; TRBD1 is a possible D gene (5 bases). CDR1 LGHNA and CDR2 YSLEER come from the germline V gene. The V gene lost 0 bases and the J gene lost 2 bases, with 11 bases spanning the gap. This CDR3 comprises 16 residues. The CDR3 bases are TGCGCCAGCAGCCAAGAGGGTAGGGGTACCTACAATGAGCAGTTCTTC. Protein product: CASSQEGRGTYNEQFF.

The genes are TRBV2 and TRBJ1-6, with D possibly matching TRBD1 (6 bases). The CDR3 is 14 amino acids. Looked up from germline, CDR1 is SNHLY and CDR2 is FYNNEI. Deletions cut 6 bases from V and 6 bases from J, with 12 bases between. The CDR3 sequence is CASRSDSSNSPLHF. CDR3 DNA sequence: TGTGCCAGCAGGTCGGACAGTAGTAATTCACCCCTCCACTTT. Full variable domain (outside the CDR3, taken from reference TRBV2 and TRBJ1-6): EPEVTQTPSHQVTQMGQEVILRCVPISNHLYFYWYRQILGQKVEFLVSFYNNEISEKSEIFDDQFSVERPDGSNFTLKIRSTKLEDSAMYFCASRSDSSNSPLHFGNGTRLTVT.

In its sample, this clone was seen once. This chain connects TRBV9 to TRBJ1-1; D gene ambiguous. From germline, CDR1 is SGDLS and CDR2 YYNGEE. The germline V and J ends were trimmed by 0 bases and 0 bases, with 6 bases remaining between them. The CDR3 runs 14 residues. CDR3 in amino acids: CASSVVQMNTEAFF. In DNA, the CDR3 is TGTGCCAGCAGCGTAGTGCAGATGAACACTGAAGCTTTCTTT.

This rearrangement joins TRBV6-5 to TRBJ1-5; D possibly corresponds to TRBD1 (6 bases). Germline CDR1 and CDR2: MNHEY and SVGAGI. The germline V and J ends were trimmed by 2 bases and 2 bases, with 10 bases remaining between them. The CDR3 has 15 amino acids. Written as DNA, the CDR3 is TGTGCCAGCAGTTACCTATCAGGGGGCAATCAGCCCCAGCATTTT. Its translation: CASSYLSGGNQPQHF.

This sequence joins TRBV7-3 and TRBJ1-3, with 8 bases identical to TRBD1. V lost 4 bases to trimming and J lost 3 bases; unmatched junction nucleotides: 11. The CDR3 loop spans 17 amino acids. Per the germline V gene, CDR1 is SGHTA and CDR2 is FQGTGA. CDR3 amino acids: CASSSSYRGAHGNTIYF. For the CDR3, the DNA is TGTGCCAGCAGCTCCTCCTACAGGGGGGCGCATGGAAACACCATATATTTT.

V usage is TRBV5-1 and J usage is TRBJ2-3; 9 bases line up with TRBD1. The CDR3 is 18 amino acids. Looked up from germline, CDR1 is SGHRS and CDR2 is YFSETQ. J lost 3 bases, V lost 5 bases, and 16 bases had no gene match. The CDR3 is CASSYTPVQGARTDTQYF. For the CDR3, the DNA is TGCGCCAGCAGTTATACCCCTGTACAGGGGGCACGTACAGATACGCAGTATTTT.

This chain uses TRBV18 with TRBJ1-2; the match to TRBD1 covers 7 bases. The CDR3 has 15 amino acids. J lost 4 bases, V lost 0 bases, and 5 bases had no gene match. Germline V gene lookup returns CDR1 KGHSH and CDR2 LQKENI. CDR3 region: CASSPPQGIPYGYTF. DNA for the CDR3: TGTGCCAGCTCACCACCACAGGGGATCCCCTATGGCTACACCTTC.

This clone was seen only once. The rearrangement links TRBV2 to TRBJ1-1; no clear D gene. Looked up from germline, CDR1 is SNHLY and CDR2 is FYNNEI. This CDR3 has 14 residues. Trimming stripped 8 bases from V and 1 base from J, with 14 bases between. CDR3 region: CASPLDQSNTEAFF. DNA of the CDR3: TGTGCCAGCCCTCTGGATCAATCGAACACTGAAGCTTTCTTT.

The chain carries TRBV4-2 and TRBJ2-7, with D perhaps matching TRBD1 or TRBD2 (6 bases each). V gave up 1 base and J gave up 4 bases, with 17 bases separating them. This CDR3 comprises 16 residues. In germline, CDR1 is LGHNA, CDR2 YNFKEQ. In DNA form, the CDR3 reads TGTGCCAGCAGCCAAGTAGGGGGAGGCAGGAGTTACGAGCAGTACTTC. Translation: CASSQVGGGRSYEQYF.

The chain joins TRBV6-6 to TRBJ1-1; no reliable D call. Germline loops: CDR1 MNHNY, CDR2 SVGAGI (reference sequence). The CDR3 consists of 13 residues. Trimming shortened V by 7 bases and J by 3 bases, and 12 bases separated the two germline ends. This chain's CDR3 is CASTLARDTEAFF. CDR3 DNA sequence: TGTGCCAGCACTTTAGCCCGGGACACTGAAGCTTTCTTT.

The rearrangement uses TRBV19 and TRBJ1-4; D remains unclear. Trimming pared 6 bases from V and 4 bases from J, leaving 12 bases between. The CDR3 is made up of 14 amino acids. Germline CDR1 and CDR2: LNHDA and SQIVND (reference sequence). This chain's CDR3 is CASRREEFNEKLFF. The CDR3 bases are TGTGCCAGTAGGAGGGAAGAATTTAATGAAAAACTGTTTTTT.

CDR3 in amino acids: CASSVVSGYNEQFF. The DNA for the CDR3 is TGTGCCAGCAGCGTAGTTTCGGGATACAATGAGCAGTTCTTC. This chain joins TRBV9 and TRBJ2-1; tentatively, D is TRBD2 (5 bases). CDR1 is SGDLS and CDR2 is YYNGEE in the germline V gene. The CDR3 extends over 14 amino acids. V was pared by 0 bases and J by 4 bases, with 8 bases between.

V usage is TRBV5-8 and J usage is TRBJ2-6; 7 bases align to TRBD1. After removal of 1 base from V and 4 bases from J, the junction contained 11 bases not matched to a gene. CDR1 and CDR2 (germline): SGHTS, YDEGEE. There are 18 residues in the CDR3. CDR3 in amino acids: CASSLLGGQLFGANVLTF. CDR3 bases: TGTGCCAGCAGCTTGTTAGGGGGACAGCTTTTCGGGGCCAACGTCCTGACTTTC.

The chain combines TRBV6-1 with TRBJ1-1; the match to TRBD1 covers 7 bases. CDR3 size: 13 residues. CDR1 is MNHNS, CDR2 SASEGT, per germline. V lost 7 bases and J lost 0; bases outside the gene matches: 2. The CDR3 reads CASTGGLNTEAFF. The CDR3, as DNA: TGTGCCAGCACAGGGGGATTGAACACTGAAGCTTTCTTT.

The rearrangement links TRBV5-4 to TRBJ2-3; D is possibly TRBD2 (5 bases). The CDR3 covers 11 residues. Deletions cut 5 bases from V and 14 bases from J, with 15 bases between. Germline V gene data show CDR1 as SGHNT and CDR2 as YYREEE (reference sequence). This CDR3 reads CASSPGIGRYF. As DNA, the CDR3 is TGTGCCAGCAGTCCCGGGATAGGCCGGTATTTT.